This T cell receptor (beta chain) comes out of a study of blood T cell repertoires in COVID-19. Overall study context: The United States, Italy and Spain were the sources of the acute and convalescent COVID-19 samples.

Original processing notes: Researchers report that nucleated cell counts were estimated from reference gene primer amplification. The data were produced by immunoSEQ multiplex PCR, yet TCRdb's version contains in-frame clones alone and is incomplete. From that table come the V and J calls and clone size; the DNA was used to work out D and trimming. The sample has 90,000 to 150,000 clones, 65% to 80% seen once; the top ten hold 5% to 8%. Concerning this clone: One end of the junction fails to match germline, which may point to a read error.

There are 12 residues in the CDR3. Germline assignment: CDR1 SEHNR and CDR2 FQNEAQ (reference sequence). Sequencing was performed on peripheral blood. The receptor comes from a man aged 65-85 years with acute or convalescent COVID-19. V usage is TRBV7-9 and J usage is TRBJ1-2; no clear D. CDR3 nucleotides: TGTGCCAACAGCCCTAAACGGGGTGGCTACACCTTC. Amino acids: CANSPKRGGYTF.